This T cell receptor (beta chain) is drawn from a study of T cells in Graves' hyperthyroidism and ophthalmopathy (dated by TCRdb to between 2018 and 2021). Background for the entire study: Peripheral blood was sampled at the time of initial diagnosis, prior to any treatment. TCR V-J signatures able to tell the groups apart were searched for in a discovery cohort of 90 to 100 patients, of whom more than 40 had Graves' ophthalmopathy and about 55 had stable Graves' hyperthyroidism. An independent validation cohort of 18 to 20 hyperthyroidism patients and about 16 patients who later progressed to ophthalmopathy tested prospective prediction of ophthalmopathy. The roughly 100 discovery patients were randomly divided into training and test sets at a 7:3 ratio. In roughly six Graves' hyperthyroidism patients, the study also compared T-cell repertoires from thyroid tissue with T-cell repertoires from blood. After blood sampling, hyperthyroidism patients were treated with methimazole at a starting dose of 30 mg daily, and ophthalmopathy patients were treated with high-dose intravenous methylprednisolone. TCR Vbeta CDR3 sequencing of around 130 peripheral blood samples (under 45 ophthalmopathy, about 74 hyperthyroidism and some 17 progressor patients) is reported in the paper. General study outcomes and caveats: In cross-validation, a model built on a 13 V-J signature told ophthalmopathy apart from stable hyperthyroidism with 85% to 90% sensitivity and about 81% specificity, and in testing the same model reached 80%/75%. During validation, the model predicted progression to ophthalmopathy a median of approximately 6 months ahead of onset, with just under 71% sensitivity and roughly 72% specificity. No statistical method was used to fix the sample size in advance, and group allocation was not hidden from the investigators. Most expanded thyroid clonotypes (frequency above 0.001) were also detected in blood, suggesting blood repertoires may reflect thyroid immune responses.

TCR beta CDR3 regions were amplified from RNA transcripts. The TCR CDR3 was subjected to a first round of RT-PCR using the HTBI primer set and the Qiagen OneStep RT-PCR kit. Libraries were constructed in a second round of multiplex PCR, after which size selection and purification were performed. Sequencing of the libraries was done on an Illumina HiSeq2000 using paired-end 100 bp reads. For the original study's pipeline: SOAPnuke was used to process the raw data, with reads discarded if the reads contained adapters or uncalled bases, had a mean Phred below 15, or lacked an exact constant-primer or identifier match. High-quality paired reads were merged using COPE v1.2.5, and each unique nucleotide sequence was defined as a clonotype. MiTCR v1.1 was used to align clonotypes to the IMGT TRBV, TRBD and TRBJ reference segments. Only V-J combinations with frequency above 0.0001, covering about 99% of repertoires, were analysed. A TCS score was defined as the ratio between F50 (clonal expansion) and ExV (chaos), using BLOSUM62-based TCRdist between CDR3 peptides within each V-J. Welch's t-statistics and random forest reduced some 510 V-J features to 13, which were used in a naive Bayes classifier (R e1071). Using fastp trimming at Q25 and MiXCR clonotype assembly, TCRdb reanalyzed the public sequencing data and kept in-frame beta chains. Records with the same CDR3 protein are collapsed into one entry carrying the most frequent genes and DNA. The V and J calls and clone size come from TCRdb's table, not from the authors' own analysis. The sample table holds around 600,000 distinct CDR3 sequences, of which around 15% were seen once. The top ten clones comprise around 13% of the sample.

In the ophthalmopathy patients, disease was moderately to severely active, with a Clinical Activity Score of 3 or more, a NOSPECS grade of 4 or more, and a duration of less than 3 months. The study excluded patients with uncontrolled infections, other autoimmune diseases, pregnancy or lactation. Diagnoses were based on clinical symptoms, serum thyroxine and TRAb, thyroid ultrasound and orbital computed tomography. Ficoll-Paque density gradient centrifugation was used to isolate PBMCs from around 9.1 ml of fresh peripheral blood. Trizol reagent was used to extract total RNA, and RNA quality was then checked on an Agilent 2100 Bioanalyzer. In this sample, this clonotype turned up many times. The antigen it binds to is not known. No per-base quality is available; no much larger clone lies one base away. The CDR3 has 14 amino acids, counting the end cysteine and phenylalanine. CDR3 DNA is the only sequence kept; it has 42 bases, read in frame from the first base. V and J are truncated by 2 bases and 2 bases respectively, leaving an intervening sequence of 9 bases. From the germline V gene, CDR1 is SGHRS and CDR2 is YFSETQ.

In this chain, TRBV5-1 is recombined with TRBJ2-3; a weak D assignment points to TRBD1 (5 bases agree). Sequenced material: blood. This receptor was taken from a woman between 50 and 59 years old with Graves' ophthalmopathy. The DNA sequence is TGCGCCAGCAGCTTAGGACATGTCACAGATACGCAGTATTTT. It translates as CASSLGHVTDTQYF.